This entry concerns a single T cell receptor (beta chain). Unique molecular identifiers featured in how the TCRbeta library was prepared. TCRdb itself ran the PCR reads through MiXCR, one entry per CDR3 protein. The sample includes almost 500,000 distinct CDR3 sequences, approximately 13% of them seen just once. The CDR3 length is 13 residues. From germline, CDR1 is SQVTM and CDR2 ANQGSEA. Trimming cost V 3 bases and J 2 bases, with 11 bases left between them. The record originates from a study of T-cell reconstitution after alpha-beta-depleted transplantation in children. The source of this sequence is a human donor who donated a stem cell graft to a child with combined immunodeficiency. V is TRBV29-1 and J is TRBJ2-7, with D hard to call. The sequencing here drew on PBMCs from the stem cell graft donor, taken from the stem cell graft. Here the CDR3 reads CSVDVVYPYEQYF. The DNA for the CDR3 is TGCAGCGTTGATGTTGTTTACCCCTACGAGCAGTACTTC.